The source of this TCR beta chain is a study of T cell responses to AZD1222 COVID-19 vaccine. Study-level points and caveats: Vaccine-related CD4 TCRs covered spike, predominating at 160-218 and 743-854. AZD1222 recipients seropositive at baseline numbered only 5 to 7.

Of note for this clone: The antigen remains unidentified.

Profiling relied on immunoSEQ multiplex PCR, and the TCRdb table lists in-frame clones only, not all of them. The sample gives about 130,000 clones, approximately 91% of which show up once; more than 1% is in the top ten. Germline CDR1 is MNHEY and CDR2 is SVGAGI. J gave up 7 bases and V 6 bases, and 9 bases lay outside the gene matches. The CDR3 is made up of 15 amino acids. The sample consisted of peripheral blood, taken 28 days after the second AZD1222 dose. The receptor was isolated from an adult who received the AZD1222 COVID-19 vaccine. The rearrangement uses TRBV6-5 and TRBJ1-6; 7 bases are shared with TRBD1. This chain's CDR3 is CASSSGTEVNSPLHF. The DNA for the CDR3 is TGTGCCAGCAGCTCCGGGACAGAAGTGAATTCACCCCTCCACTTT.